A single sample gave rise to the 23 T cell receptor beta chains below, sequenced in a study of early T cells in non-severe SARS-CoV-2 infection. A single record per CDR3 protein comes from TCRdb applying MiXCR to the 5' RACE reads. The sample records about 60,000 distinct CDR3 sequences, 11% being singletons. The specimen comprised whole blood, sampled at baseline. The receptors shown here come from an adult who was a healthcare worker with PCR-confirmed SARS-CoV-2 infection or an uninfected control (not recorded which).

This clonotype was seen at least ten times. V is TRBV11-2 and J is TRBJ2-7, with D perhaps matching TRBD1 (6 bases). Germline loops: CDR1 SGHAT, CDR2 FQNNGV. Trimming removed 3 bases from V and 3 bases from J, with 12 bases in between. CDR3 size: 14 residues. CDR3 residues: CASSLGALLYEQYF. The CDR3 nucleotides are TGTGCCAGCAGCTTGGGGGCGCTACTCTACGAGCAGTACTTC.

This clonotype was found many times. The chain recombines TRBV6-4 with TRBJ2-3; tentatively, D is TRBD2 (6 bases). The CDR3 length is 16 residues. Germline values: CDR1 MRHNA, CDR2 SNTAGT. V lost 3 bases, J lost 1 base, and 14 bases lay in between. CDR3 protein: CASSEKVGGGTDTQYF. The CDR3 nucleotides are TGTGCCAGCAGTGAGAAGGTCGGGGGAGGCACAGATACGCAGTATTTT.

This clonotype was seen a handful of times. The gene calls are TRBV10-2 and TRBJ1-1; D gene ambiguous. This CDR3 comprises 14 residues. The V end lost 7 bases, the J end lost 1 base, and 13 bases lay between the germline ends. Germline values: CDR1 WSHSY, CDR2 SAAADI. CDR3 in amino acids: CASTLDTANTEAFF. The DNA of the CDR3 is TGCGCCAGCACGCTCGACACCGCGAACACTGAAGCTTTCTTT.

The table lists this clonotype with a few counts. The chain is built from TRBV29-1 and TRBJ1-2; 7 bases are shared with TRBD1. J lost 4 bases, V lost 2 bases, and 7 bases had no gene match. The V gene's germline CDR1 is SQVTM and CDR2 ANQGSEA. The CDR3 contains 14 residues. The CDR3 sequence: CSVETRGAIYGYTF. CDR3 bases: TGCAGCGTTGAAACCAGGGGGGCAATCTATGGCTACACCTTC.

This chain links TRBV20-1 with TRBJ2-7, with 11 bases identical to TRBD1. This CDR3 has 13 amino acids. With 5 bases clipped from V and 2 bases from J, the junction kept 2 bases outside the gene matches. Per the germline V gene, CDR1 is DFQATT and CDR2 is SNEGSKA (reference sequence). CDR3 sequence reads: CSAPGQGAYEQYF. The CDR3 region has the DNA TGCAGTGCTCCGGGACAGGGGGCCTACGAGCAGTACTTC.

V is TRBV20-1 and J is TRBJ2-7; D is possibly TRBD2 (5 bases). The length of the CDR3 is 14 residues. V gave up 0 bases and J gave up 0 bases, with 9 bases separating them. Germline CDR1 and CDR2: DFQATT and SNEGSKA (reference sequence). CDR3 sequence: CSARDRGSSYEQYF. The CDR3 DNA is TGCAGTGCTAGAGATCGGGGTAGCTCCTACGAGCAGTACTTC.

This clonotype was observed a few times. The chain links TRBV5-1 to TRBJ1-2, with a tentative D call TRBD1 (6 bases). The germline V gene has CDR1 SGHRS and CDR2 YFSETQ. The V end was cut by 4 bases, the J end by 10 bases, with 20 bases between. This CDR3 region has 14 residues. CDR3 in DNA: TGCGCCAGCAGCCCTCTACAGGGCCCCTCTGCCTACACCTTC. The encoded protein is CASSPLQGPSAYTF.

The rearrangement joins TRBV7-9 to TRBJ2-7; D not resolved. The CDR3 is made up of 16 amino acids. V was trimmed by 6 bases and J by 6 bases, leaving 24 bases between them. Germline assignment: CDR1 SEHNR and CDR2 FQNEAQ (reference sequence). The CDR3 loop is CASRAWTDPKTREQYF. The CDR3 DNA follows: TGTGCCAGCAGAGCTTGGACCGACCCAAAAACACGCGAGCAGTACTTC.

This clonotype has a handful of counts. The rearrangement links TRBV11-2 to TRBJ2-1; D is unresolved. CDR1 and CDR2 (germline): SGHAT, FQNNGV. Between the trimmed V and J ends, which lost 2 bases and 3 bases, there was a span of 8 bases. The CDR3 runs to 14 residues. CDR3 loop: CASSLYGGYNEQFF. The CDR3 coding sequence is TGTGCCAGCAGCTTATATGGCGGCTACAATGAGCAGTTCTTC.

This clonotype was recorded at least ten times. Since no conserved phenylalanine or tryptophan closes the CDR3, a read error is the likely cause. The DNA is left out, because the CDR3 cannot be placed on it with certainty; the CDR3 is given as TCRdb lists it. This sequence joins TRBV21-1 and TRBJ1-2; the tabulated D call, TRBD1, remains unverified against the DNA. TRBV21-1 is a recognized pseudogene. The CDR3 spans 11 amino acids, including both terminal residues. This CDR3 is CASSLAPPADG.

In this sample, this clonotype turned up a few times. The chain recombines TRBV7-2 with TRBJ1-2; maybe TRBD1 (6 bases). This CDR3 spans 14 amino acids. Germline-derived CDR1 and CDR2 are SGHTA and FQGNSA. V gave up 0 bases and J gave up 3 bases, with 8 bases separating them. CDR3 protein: CASSLAPGDYGYTF. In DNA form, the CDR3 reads TGTGCCAGCAGCTTAGCGCCAGGGGACTATGGCTACACCTTC.

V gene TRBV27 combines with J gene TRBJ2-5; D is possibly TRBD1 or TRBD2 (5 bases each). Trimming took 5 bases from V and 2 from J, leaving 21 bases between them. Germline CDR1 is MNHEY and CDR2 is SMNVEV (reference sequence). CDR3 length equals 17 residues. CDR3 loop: CASSPRPIGERQETQYF. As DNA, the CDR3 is TGTGCCAGCAGTCCAAGGCCGATAGGGGAGAGGCAAGAGACCCAGTACTTC.

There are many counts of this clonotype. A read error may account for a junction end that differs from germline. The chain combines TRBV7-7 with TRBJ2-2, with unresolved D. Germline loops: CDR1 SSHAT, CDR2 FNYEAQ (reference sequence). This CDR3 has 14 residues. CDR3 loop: CASSLEFQIGELFF. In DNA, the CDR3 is TGTGCTAGCAGCTTAGAATTTCAAATCGGGGAGCTGTTTTTT. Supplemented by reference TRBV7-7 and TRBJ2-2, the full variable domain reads GAGVSQSPRYKVTKRGQDVTLRCDPISSHATLYWYQQALGQGPEFLTYFNYEAQPDKSGLPSDRFSAERPEGSISTLTIQRTEQRDSAMYRCASSLEFQIGELFFGEGSRLTVL.

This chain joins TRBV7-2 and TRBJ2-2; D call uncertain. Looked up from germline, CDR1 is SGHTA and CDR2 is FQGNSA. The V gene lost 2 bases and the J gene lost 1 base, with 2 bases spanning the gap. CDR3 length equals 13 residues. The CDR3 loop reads CASSLRNTGELFF. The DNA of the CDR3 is TGTGCCAGCAGCTTAAGGAACACCGGGGAGCTGTTTTTT.

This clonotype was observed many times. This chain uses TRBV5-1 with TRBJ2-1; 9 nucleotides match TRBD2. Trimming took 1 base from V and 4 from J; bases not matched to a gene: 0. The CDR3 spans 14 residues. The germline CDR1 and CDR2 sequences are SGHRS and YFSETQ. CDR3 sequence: CASSLSGGYNEQFF. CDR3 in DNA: TGCGCCAGCAGCTTGAGCGGGGGGTACAATGAGCAGTTCTTC.

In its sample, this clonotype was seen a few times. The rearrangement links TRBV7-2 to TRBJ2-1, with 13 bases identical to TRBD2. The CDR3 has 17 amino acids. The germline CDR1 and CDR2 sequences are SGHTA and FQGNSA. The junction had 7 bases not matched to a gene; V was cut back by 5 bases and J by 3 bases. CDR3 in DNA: TGTGCCAGCAGCGCTCGCCGGACTAGCGGGGGCTACAATGAGCAGTTCTTC. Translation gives CASSARRTSGGYNEQFF.

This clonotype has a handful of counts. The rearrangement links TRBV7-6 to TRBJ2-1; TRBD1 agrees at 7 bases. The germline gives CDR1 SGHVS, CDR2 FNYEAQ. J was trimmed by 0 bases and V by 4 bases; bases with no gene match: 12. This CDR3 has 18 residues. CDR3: CASSSSRDSLSSYNEQFF. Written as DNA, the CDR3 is TGTGCCAGCAGCTCCTCCCGGGACAGCCTGAGCTCCTACAATGAGCAGTTCTTC.

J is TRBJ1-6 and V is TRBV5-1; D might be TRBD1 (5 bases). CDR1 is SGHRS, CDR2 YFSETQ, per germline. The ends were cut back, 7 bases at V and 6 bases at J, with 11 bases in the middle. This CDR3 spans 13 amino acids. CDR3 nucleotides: TGCGCCAGCGGCAGGGAACTTAATTCACCCCTCCACTTT. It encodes CASGRELNSPLHF.

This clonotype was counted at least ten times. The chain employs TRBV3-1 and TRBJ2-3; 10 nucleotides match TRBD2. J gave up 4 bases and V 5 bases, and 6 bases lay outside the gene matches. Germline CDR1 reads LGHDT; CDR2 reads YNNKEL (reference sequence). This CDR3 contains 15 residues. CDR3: CASSTSGGAADTQYF. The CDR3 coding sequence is TGTGCCAGCAGCACCAGCGGGGGGGCCGCAGATACGCAGTATTTT.

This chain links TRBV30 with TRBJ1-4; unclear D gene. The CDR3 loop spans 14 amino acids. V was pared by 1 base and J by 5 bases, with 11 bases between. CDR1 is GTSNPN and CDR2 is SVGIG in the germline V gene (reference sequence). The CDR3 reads CAWSALRLNEKLFF. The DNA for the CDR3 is TGTGCCTGGAGTGCCCTACGACTGAATGAAAAACTGTTTTTT.

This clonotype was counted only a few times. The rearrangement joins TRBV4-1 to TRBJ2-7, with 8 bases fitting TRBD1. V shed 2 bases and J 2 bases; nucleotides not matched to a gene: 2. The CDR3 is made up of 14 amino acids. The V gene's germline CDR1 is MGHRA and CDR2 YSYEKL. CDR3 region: CASSQPDRAYEQYF. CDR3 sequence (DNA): TGCGCCAGCAGCCAACCGGACAGGGCCTACGAGCAGTACTTC.

The CDR3 loop reads CASTMLDGPTDTQYF. In DNA, the CDR3 is TGTGCCAGTACCATGCTGGACGGACCTACAGATACGCAGTATTTT. V and J are TRBV19 and TRBJ2-3, with unresolved D. The CDR3 loop spans 15 amino acids. Trimming shortened V by 7 bases and J by 3 bases, and 17 bases separated the two germline ends. From germline, CDR1 is LNHDA and CDR2 SQIVND (reference sequence).

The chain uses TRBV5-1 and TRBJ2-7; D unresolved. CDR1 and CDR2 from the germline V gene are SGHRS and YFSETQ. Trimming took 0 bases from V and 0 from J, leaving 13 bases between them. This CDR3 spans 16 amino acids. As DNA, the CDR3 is TGCGCCAGCAGCTTGGATACGGTTACCGCCTCCTACGAGCAGTACTTC. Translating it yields CASSLDTVTASYEQYF.